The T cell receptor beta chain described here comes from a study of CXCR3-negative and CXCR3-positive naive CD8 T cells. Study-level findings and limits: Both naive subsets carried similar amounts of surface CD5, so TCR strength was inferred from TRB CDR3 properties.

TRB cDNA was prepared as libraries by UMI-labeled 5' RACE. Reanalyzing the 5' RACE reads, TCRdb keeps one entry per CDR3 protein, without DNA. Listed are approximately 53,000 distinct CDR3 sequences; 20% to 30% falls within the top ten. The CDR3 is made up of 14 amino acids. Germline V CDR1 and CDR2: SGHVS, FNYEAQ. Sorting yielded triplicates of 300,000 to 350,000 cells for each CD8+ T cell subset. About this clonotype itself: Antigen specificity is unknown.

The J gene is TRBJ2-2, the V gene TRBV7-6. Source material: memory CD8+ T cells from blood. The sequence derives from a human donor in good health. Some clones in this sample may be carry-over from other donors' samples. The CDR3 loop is CASSLSQNTGELFF.